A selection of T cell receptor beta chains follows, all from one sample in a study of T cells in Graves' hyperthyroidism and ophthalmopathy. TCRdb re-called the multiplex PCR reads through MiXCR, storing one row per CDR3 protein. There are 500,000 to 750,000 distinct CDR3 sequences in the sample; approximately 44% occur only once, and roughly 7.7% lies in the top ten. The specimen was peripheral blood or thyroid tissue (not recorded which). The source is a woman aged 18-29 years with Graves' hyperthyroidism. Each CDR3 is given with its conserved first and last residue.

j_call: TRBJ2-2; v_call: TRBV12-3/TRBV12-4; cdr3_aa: CASRLDSTNTGELFF
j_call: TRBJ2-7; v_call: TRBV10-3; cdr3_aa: CAISEYRLVGSYEQYF
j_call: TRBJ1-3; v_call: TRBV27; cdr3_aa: CASGVSSGNTIYF
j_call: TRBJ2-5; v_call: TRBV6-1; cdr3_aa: CASRDASGSRAETQYF
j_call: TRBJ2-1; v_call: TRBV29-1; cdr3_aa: CSVEPWTGKFNEQFF
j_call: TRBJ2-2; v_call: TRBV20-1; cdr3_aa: CSATGQNTGELFF
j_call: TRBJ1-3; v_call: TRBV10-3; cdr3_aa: CASRPGGFPLSGNTIYF
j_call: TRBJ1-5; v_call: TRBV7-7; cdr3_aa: CASSLGEGQGDGNQPQHF
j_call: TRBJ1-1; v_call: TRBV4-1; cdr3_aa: CASSPRLTGSTEAFF
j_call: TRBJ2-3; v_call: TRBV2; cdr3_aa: CASSRQGADTQYF
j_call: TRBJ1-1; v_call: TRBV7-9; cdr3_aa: CASSFSTNTEAFF
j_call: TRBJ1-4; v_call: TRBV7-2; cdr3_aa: CASSRRTGSFNEKLFF
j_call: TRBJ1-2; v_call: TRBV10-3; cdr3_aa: CATSDLGGADYGYTF
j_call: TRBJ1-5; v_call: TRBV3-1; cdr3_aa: CASTARGGWNQPQHF
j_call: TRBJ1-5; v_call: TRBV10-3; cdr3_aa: CAIELTGGQPQHF
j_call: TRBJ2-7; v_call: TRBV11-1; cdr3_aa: CASSLTPTSGSYEQYF
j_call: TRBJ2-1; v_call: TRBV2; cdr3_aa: CASRQTVAGGNEQFF
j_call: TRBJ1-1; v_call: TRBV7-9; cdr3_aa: CASSVGGNEAFF
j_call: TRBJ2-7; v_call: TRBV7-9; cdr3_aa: CASSRSDRGNYEQYF
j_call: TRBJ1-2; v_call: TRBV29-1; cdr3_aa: CSVDEAQGSFSYGYTF
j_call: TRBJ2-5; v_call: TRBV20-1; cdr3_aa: CSEASGSRETQYF
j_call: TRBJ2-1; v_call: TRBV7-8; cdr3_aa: CASQPTIAIKQFF